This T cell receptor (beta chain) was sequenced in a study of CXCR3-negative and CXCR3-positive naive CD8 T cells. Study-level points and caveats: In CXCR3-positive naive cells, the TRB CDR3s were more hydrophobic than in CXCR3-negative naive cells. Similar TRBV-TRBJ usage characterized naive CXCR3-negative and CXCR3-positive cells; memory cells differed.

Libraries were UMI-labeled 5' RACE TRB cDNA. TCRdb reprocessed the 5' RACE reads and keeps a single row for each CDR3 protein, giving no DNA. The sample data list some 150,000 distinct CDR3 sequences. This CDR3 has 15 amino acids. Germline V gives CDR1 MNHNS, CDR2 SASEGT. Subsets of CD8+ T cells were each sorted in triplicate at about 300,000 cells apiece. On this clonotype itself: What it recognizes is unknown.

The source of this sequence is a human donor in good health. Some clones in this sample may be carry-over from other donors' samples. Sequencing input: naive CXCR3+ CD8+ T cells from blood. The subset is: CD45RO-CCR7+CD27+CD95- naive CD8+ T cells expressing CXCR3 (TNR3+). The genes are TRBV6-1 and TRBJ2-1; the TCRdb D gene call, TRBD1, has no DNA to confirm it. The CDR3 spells CASSDRGQGRNEQFF.